The 18 T cell receptor beta chains below all came from one sample that was sequenced in a study of T-cell memory formation after mild COVID-19. TCRdb re-analysed the 5' RACE reads in MiXCR, keeping a single row per CDR3 protein. Of a few hundred thousand distinct CDR3 sequences listed, around 16% are singletons. The sample comprised PBMCs or a T cell subset sorted from them (not recorded which). All receptors come from a man aged 18 to 30 who had mild COVID-19 (a few samples of this study predate the infection). Cell type and time point are not known.

The chain recombines TRBV29-1 with TRBJ1-1; D remains unclear. V was shortened by 6 bases and J by 0 bases, with 5 bases between the two germline ends. The germline V gene encodes CDR1 SQVTM and CDR2 ANQGSEA. CDR3 length: 11 residues. The CDR3 nucleotides read TGCAGCGTGGATGTGAACACTGAAGCTTTCTTT. Its protein product is CSVDVNTEAFF.

A few counts support this clonotype. V and J are TRBV29-1 and TRBJ1-1, with no clear D. This CDR3 region has 13 residues. The V end lost 5 bases, the J end lost 3 bases, and 13 bases lay between the germline ends. Looked up from germline, CDR1 is SQVTM and CDR2 is ANQGSEA. CDR3: CSVNFIQDTEAFF. The CDR3 DNA follows: TGCAGCGTTAACTTCATTCAGGACACTGAAGCTTTCTTT.

This clonotype showed up just a few times. V gene TRBV7-2 combines with J gene TRBJ1-2, with a possible D match to TRBD1 (6 bases). V lost 2 bases and J 1 base, leaving 17 bases between the germline ends. The CDR3 totals 17 residues. Germline loops: CDR1 SGHTA, CDR2 FQGNSA. For the CDR3, the DNA is TGTGCCAGCAGCTTAAGGGGGAGTCTCCGGTTTAACTATGGCTACACCTTC. Translated: CASSLRGSLRFNYGYTF.

This clonotype was picked up a small number of times. The rearrangement joins TRBV10-3 to TRBJ2-3; TRBD2 agrees at 10 bases. J gave up 1 base and V 3 bases, and 7 bases lay outside the gene matches. Germline assignment: CDR1 ENHRY and CDR2 SYGVKD. This CDR3 is 17 amino acids long. DNA for the CDR3: TGTGCCATCAGTGACGTTACCGGGACTAGCGGCACAGATACGCAGTATTTT. Encoded protein: CAISDVTGTSGTDTQYF.

The chain links TRBV27 to TRBJ2-3, with D possibly TRBD2 on 6 matching bases. This CDR3 comprises 16 residues. V was clipped by 7 bases and J by 2 bases, with 19 bases between them. Germline V gives CDR1 MNHEY, CDR2 SMNVEV (reference sequence). CDR3 amino acids: CASNREAGASTDTQYF. In DNA, the CDR3 is TGTGCCAGCAATCGAGAAGCGGGCGCCTCCACAGATACGCAGTATTTT.

This clonotype was counted a few times. V and J are TRBV5-8 and TRBJ2-5; D not resolved. V was pared by 4 bases and J by 4 bases, with 11 bases between. The germline V gene has CDR1 SGHTS and CDR2 YDEGEE. The length of the CDR3 is 13 residues. CDR3 nucleotides: TGTGCCAGCAGCCGGTGGATGGGAGAGACCCAGTACTTC. It specifies CASSRWMGETQYF.

This clonotype was seen a few times. The V and J genes are TRBV7-2 and TRBJ1-5; D gene ambiguous. The CDR3 is 11 residues long. CDR1 is SGHTA and CDR2 is FQGNSA in the germline V gene. Trimming shortened V by 0 bases and J by 6 bases, and 0 bases separated the two germline ends. The CDR3 DNA follows: TGTGCCAGCAGCTTAGCTCAGCCCCAGCATTTT. It encodes CASSLAQPQHF.

This rearrangement joins TRBV20-1 to TRBJ2-7, with TRBD1 identical over 8 bases. Germline lookup yields CDR1 DFQATT and CDR2 SNEGSKA (reference sequence). With V trimmed by 4 bases and J by 5 bases, 13 bases remained unmatched. The CDR3 consists of 15 residues. The CDR3 DNA follows: TGCAGTGCTATTCCTCGGACAGGGATGGGGAACGAGCAGTACTTC. It codes for CSAIPRTGMGNEQYF.

This clonotype has ten or more counts. This rearrangement joins TRBV24-1 to TRBJ2-1, with D perhaps matching TRBD1 (5 bases). Trimming stripped 6 bases from V and 4 bases from J, with 12 bases between. Germline loops: CDR1 KGHDR, CDR2 SFDVKD. This CDR3 is 14 amino acids long. The CDR3, as DNA: TGTGCCACCAGTCTAACAGGCGGATACAATGAGCAGTTCTTC. Translating it yields CATSLTGGYNEQFF.

The chain combines TRBV4-3 with TRBJ2-1, with 11 bases identical to TRBD2. The junction had 3 bases not matched to a gene; V was cut back by 1 base and J by 7 bases. The CDR3 length is 15 residues. From germline, CDR1 is LGHNA and CDR2 YSLEER. This CDR3 is CASSQGGLAVNEQFF. CDR3 DNA: TGCGCCAGCAGCCAAGGGGGACTAGCGGTAAATGAGCAGTTCTTC.

This chain uses TRBV2 with TRBJ1-5; 10 bases match TRBD1. With 4 bases clipped from V and 6 bases from J, the junction kept 0 bases outside the gene matches. CDR3 length: 13 amino acids. Germline CDR1 SNHLY, CDR2 FYNNEI. CDR3 DNA: TGTGCCAGCAGTGGGGACAGGGGTCAGCCCCAGCATTTT. Its protein is CASSGDRGQPQHF.

In its sample, this clonotype was seen a few times. The rearrangement uses TRBV29-1 and TRBJ2-2; 7 bases are shared with TRBD1. This CDR3 is built from 13 residues. In germline, CDR1 is SQVTM, CDR2 ANQGSEA. The CDR3 sequence: CSADRVGTGELFF. CDR3 nucleotide sequence: TGCAGTGCTGACAGGGTTGGTACCGGGGAGCTGTTTTTT.

The table lists this clonotype with a few counts. A much more abundant neighbour one base away suggests this may be a read error. The rearrangement links TRBV5-1 to TRBJ2-7, with D unresolved. Germline V gene data show CDR1 as SGHRS and CDR2 as YFSETQ. This CDR3 is 11 amino acids long. Trimming pared 4 bases from V and 3 bases from J, leaving 5 bases between. The CDR3 nucleotides read TGCGCCAGCAGCGAGAACTACGAGCAGTACTTC. It codes for CASSENYEQYF.

This clonotype was recorded a few times. The rearrangement links TRBV19 to TRBJ2-3; D not resolved. The CDR3 runs to 14 residues. Looked up from germline, CDR1 is LNHDA and CDR2 is SQIVND (reference sequence). V was clipped by 10 bases and J by 1 base, with 15 bases between them. CDR3 nucleotides: TGTGCCACCACCCGCGCAGGACGCACAGATACGCAGTATTTT. Protein sequence: CATTRAGRTDTQYF.

This clonotype came up many times. The genes are TRBV11-2 and TRBJ2-7; D perhaps matches TRBD2 (6 bases). Germline values: CDR1 SGHAT, CDR2 FQNNGV. This CDR3 contains 18 residues. V dropped 3 bases and J dropped 1 base, with 22 bases sitting between them. The CDR3 protein is CASSFSDGGGLWSYEQYV. The CDR3, as DNA: TGTGCCAGCAGCTTTTCGGACGGCGGAGGGTTGTGGTCCTACGAGCAGTACGTC.

V is TRBV3-1 and J is TRBJ2-3, with D possibly matching TRBD2 (7 bases). Between the trimmed V and J ends, which lost 2 bases and 6 bases, there was a span of 12 bases. In germline, CDR1 is LGHDT, CDR2 YNNKEL (reference sequence). The length of the CDR3 is 14 residues. CDR3 in DNA: TGTGCCAGCAGCCAACGGGGGGCTTGGGATACGCAGTATTTT. Translated: CASSQRGAWDTQYF.

This clonotype has a handful of counts. The CDR3 DNA reads TGTGCCAGCAGTCCCCGACAGTGGTCACCCCTCCACTTT. Its translation is CASSPRQWSPLHF. The V and J genes are TRBV12-3 or TRBV12-4 and TRBJ1-6; a possible D gene is TRBD1 (5 bases). This CDR3 comprises 13 residues. V lost 5 bases and J lost 10, with 12 bases in between.

This clonotype was counted only a few times. The chain links TRBV5-1 to TRBJ2-3; possible D gene TRBD1, 6 bases. V was shortened by 3 bases and J by 2 bases, with 16 bases between the two germline ends. Per the germline V gene, CDR1 is SGHRS and CDR2 is YFSETQ. The CDR3 is made up of 16 amino acids. This CDR3 reads CASSSKQGPLTDTQYF. The CDR3 DNA reads as TGCGCCAGCAGCTCTAAACAGGGACCACTCACAGATACGCAGTATTTT.